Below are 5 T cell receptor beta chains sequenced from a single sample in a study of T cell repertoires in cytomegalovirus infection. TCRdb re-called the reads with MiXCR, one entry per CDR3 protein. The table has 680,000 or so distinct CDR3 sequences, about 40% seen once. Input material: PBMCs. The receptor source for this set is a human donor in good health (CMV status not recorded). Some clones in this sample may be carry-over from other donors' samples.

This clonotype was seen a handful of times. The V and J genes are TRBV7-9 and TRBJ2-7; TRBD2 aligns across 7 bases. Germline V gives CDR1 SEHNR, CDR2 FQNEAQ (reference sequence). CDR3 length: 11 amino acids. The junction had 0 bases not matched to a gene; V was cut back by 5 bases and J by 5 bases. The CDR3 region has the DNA TGTGCCAGCAGCCGGGGGGACGAGCAGTACTTC. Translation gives CASSRGDEQYF.

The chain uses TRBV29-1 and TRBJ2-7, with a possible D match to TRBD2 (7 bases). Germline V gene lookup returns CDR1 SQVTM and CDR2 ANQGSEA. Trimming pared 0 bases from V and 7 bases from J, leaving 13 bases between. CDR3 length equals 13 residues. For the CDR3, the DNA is TGCAGCGTTGAAGATCGGAGGGGGGGGGAGCAGTACTTC. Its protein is CSVEDRRGGEQYF.

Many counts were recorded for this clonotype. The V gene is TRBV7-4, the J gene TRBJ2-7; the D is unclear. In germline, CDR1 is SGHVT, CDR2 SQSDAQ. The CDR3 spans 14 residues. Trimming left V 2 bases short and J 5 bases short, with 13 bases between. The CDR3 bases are TGTGCCAGCAGCTTACCGCTGGCTTCCCACGAGCAGTACTTC. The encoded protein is CASSLPLASHEQYF.

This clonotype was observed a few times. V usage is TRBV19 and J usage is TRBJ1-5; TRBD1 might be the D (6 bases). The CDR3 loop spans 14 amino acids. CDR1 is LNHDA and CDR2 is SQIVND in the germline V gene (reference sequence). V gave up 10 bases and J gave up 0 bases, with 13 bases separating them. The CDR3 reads CAIRDTSSNQPQHF. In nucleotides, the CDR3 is TGTGCCATCCGGGACACCAGTAGCAATCAGCCCCAGCATTTT.

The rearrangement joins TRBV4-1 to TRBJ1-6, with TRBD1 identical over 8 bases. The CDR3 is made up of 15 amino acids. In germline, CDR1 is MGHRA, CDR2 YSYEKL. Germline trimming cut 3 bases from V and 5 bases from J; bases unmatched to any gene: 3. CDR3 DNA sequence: TGCGCCAGCAGCCAGCTGGGACAGGATAATTCACCCCTCCACTTT. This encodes CASSQLGQDNSPLHF.